Given below is one TCR beta chain in context. Its target is unknown. At one end, the junction sequence differs from germline, possibly due to a read error. A J-beta primer mix and a sample-barcoded 5' primer were used in a second PCR of roughly 6 to 11 cycles. MiXCR was run by TCRdb on the 5' RACE reads, yielding one entry per CDR3 protein. The sample lists 1.5 million to 2 million distinct CDR3 sequences, approximately 28% occurring once. This CDR3 comprises 12 residues. Per the germline V gene, CDR1 is MNHEY and CDR2 is SMNVEV (reference sequence). The entry originates in a study of blood T cells in healthy people across ages. About the study: Template-switching capture recovered about one barcoded beta molecule per two T cells. The study, taken as a whole, reports: Per million T cells, the diversity of TCR beta decreased roughly linearly as age advanced.

The V and J genes are TRBV27 and TRBJ1-1; 7 positions match TRBD1. The TCR sequence derives from a woman aged 30 to 39 in good health. Sequenced input: blood. In nucleotides, the CDR3 is TGTGCCAGCAGTTTAATCGGGACAGAAGTTTTCTTT. Its translation is CASSLIGTEVFF.